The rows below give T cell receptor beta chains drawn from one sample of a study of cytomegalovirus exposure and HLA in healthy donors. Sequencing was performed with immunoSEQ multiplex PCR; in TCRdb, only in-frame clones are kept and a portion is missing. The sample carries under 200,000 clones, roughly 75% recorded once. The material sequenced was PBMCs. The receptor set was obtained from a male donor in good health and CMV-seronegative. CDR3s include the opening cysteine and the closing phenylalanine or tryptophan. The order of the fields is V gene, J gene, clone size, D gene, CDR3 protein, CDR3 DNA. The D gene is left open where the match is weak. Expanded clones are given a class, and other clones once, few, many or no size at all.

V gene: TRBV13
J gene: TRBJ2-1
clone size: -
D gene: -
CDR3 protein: CATGGPVDNEQFF
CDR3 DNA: TGTGCCACCGGAGGGCCAGTCGACAATGAGCAGTTCTTC

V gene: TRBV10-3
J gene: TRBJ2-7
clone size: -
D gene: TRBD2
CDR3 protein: CAISGEGVEYEQYF
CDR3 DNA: TGTGCCATCAGCGGGGAGGGAGTAGAGTACGAGCAGTACTTC

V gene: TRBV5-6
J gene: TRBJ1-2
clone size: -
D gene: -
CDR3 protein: CASSLAQFSYGYTF
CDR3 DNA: TGTGCCAGCAGCTTGGCACAGTTCAGCTATGGCTACACCTTC

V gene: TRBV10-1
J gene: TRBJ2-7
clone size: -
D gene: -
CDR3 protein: CASSEMGGAQRHEQYF
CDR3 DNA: TGCGCCAGCAGTGAAATGGGCGGGGCTCAAAGACACGAGCAGTACTTC

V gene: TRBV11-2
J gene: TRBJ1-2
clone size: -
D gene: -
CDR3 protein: CASSLVISGYGYTF
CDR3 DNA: TGTGCCAGCAGCTTAGTGATTTCAGGGTATGGCTACACCTTC

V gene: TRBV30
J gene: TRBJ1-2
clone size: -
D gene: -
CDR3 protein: CAWDRYGLNYGYTF
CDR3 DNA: TGTGCCTGGGACAGGTATGGCCTTAACTATGGCTACACCTTC

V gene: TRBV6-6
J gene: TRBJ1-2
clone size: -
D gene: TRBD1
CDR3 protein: CASSRDRGLDGYTF
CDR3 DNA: TGTGCCAGCAGCAGGGACAGGGGGCTTGATGGCTACACCTTC

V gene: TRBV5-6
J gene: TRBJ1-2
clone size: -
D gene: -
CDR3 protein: CASSLGANYGYTF
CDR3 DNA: TGTGCCAGCAGCTTAGGAGCTAACTATGGCTACACCTTC

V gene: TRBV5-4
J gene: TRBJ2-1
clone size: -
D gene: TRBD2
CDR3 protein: CASSSVAGVNNEQFF
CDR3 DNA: TGTGCCAGCAGCTCCGTAGCGGGAGTAAACAATGAGCAGTTCTTC

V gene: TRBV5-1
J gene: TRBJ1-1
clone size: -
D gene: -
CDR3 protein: CASSLQGGLTEAFF
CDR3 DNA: TGCGCCAGCAGCTTACAGGGTGGTTTGACTGAAGCTTTCTTT

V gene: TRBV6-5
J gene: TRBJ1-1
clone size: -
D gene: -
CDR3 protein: CASSSVEGVNTEAFF
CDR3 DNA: TGTGCCAGCAGTTCGGTCGAGGGGGTGAACACTGAAGCTTTCTTT

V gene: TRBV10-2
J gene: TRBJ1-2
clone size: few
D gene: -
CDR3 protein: CASSESRAGLLYHYGYTF
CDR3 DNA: TGCGCCAGCAGTGAGTCTCGAGCAGGGCTCCTTTACCACTATGGCTACACCTTC

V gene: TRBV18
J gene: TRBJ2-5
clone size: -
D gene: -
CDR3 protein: CASSRAGQSAQETQYF
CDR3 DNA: TGTGCCAGCTCACGGGCGGGACAGTCGGCCCAAGAGACCCAGTACTTC

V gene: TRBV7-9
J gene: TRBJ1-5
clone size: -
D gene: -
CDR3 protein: CASSLASYSNQPQHF
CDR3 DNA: TGTGCCAGCAGCTTAGCCAGTTATAGCAATCAGCCCCAGCATTTT

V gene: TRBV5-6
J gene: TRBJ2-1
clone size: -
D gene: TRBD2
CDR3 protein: CASSGGLAGIWEQFF
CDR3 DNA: TGTGCCAGCAGCGGGGGACTAGCGGGAATATGGGAGCAGTTCTTC

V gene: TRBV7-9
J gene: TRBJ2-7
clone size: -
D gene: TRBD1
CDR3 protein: CASSSFPTGEAYEQYF
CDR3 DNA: TGTGCCAGCAGCTCTTTCCCGACAGGGGAAGCCTACGAGCAGTACTTC

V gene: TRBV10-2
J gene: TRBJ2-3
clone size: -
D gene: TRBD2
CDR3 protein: CASAALAGFDTQYF
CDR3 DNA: TGCGCCAGCGCGGCACTAGCGGGATTTGATACGCAGTATTTT

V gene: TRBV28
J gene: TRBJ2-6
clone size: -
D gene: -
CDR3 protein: CASTMRGRGANVLTF
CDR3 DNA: TGTGCCAGCACCATGCGGGGTCGTGGGGCCAACGTCCTGACTTTC

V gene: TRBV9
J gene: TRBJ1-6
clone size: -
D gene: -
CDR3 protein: CASSVDGGPSNSPLHF
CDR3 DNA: TGTGCCAGCAGCGTAGATGGTGGGCCCTCTAATTCACCCCTCCACTTT

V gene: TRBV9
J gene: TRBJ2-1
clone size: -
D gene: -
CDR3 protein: CASSGPGTGQFF
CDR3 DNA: TGTGCCAGCAGCGGCCCCGGGACTGGCCAGTTCTTC

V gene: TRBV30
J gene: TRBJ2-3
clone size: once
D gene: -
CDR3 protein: CAWNYGGKGTDTQYF
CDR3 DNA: TGTGCCTGGAACTATGGGGGCAAGGGCACAGATACGCAGTATTTT

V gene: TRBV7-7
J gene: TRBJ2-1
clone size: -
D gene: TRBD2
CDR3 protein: CASSLVGTSGYNEQFF
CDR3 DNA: TGTGCCAGCAGCTTAGTCGGGACTAGCGGTTACAATGAGCAGTTCTTC

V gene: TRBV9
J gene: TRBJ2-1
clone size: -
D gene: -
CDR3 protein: CASSAPERRVSSYNEQFF
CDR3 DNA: TGTGCCAGCAGCGCCCCCGAGCGGCGGGTCTCCTCCTACAATGAGCAGTTCTTC

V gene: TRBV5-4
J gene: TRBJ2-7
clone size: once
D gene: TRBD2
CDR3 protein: CASSSAGVGSYEQYF
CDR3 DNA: TGTGCCAGCAGCTCCGCGGGAGTCGGCTCCTACGAGCAGTACTTC

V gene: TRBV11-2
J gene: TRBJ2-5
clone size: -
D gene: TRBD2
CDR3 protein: CASSDGIAGGRMETQYF
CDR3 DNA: TGTGCCAGCAGCGATGGGATAGCGGGGGGCCGGATGGAGACCCAGTACTTC

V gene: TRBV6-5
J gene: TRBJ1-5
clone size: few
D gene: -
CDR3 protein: CASSEGAGNQPQHF
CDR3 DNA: TGTGCCAGCAGTGAAGGGGCTGGCAATCAGCCCCAGCATTTT

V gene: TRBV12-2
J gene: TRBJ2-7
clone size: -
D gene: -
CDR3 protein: CASRLGHPQTQREPDEQYF
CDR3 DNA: TGTGCAAGTCGCTTAGGACATCCCCAAACCCAGCGGGAGCCCGACGAGCAGTACTTC

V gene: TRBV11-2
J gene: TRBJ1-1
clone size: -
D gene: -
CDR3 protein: CASSLVGGADTEAFF
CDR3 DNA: TGTGCCAGCAGCTTAGTGGGGGGGGCTGACACTGAAGCTTTCTTT

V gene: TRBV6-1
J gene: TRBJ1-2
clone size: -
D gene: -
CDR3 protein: CASSEGYRDGYTF
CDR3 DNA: TGTGCCAGCAGTGAAGGATACAGGGATGGCTACACCTTC

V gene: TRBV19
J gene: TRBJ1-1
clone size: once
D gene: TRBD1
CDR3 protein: CASSARGSTEAFF
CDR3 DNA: TGTGCCAGTAGTGCCAGGGGGTCGACTGAAGCTTTCTTT

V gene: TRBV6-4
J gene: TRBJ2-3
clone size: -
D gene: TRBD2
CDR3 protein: CASSDRLAGASTDTQYF
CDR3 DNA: TGTGCCAGCAGTGACCGACTAGCGGGAGCGTCCACAGATACGCAGTATTTT

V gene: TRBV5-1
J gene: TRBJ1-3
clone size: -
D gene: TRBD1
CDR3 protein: CASSLGQGVGLGRNTIYF
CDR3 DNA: TGCGCCAGCAGCCTAGGACAGGGGGTCGGTCTAGGCCGAAACACCATATATTTT

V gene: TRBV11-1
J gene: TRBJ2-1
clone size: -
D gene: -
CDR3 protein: CASSLGLASNEQFF
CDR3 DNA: TGTGCCAGCAGCTTAGGTCTAGCATCAAATGAGCAGTTCTTC

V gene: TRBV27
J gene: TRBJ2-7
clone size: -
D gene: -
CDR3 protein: CASSLSLAYYEQYF
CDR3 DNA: TGTGCCAGCAGTTTATCACTAGCCTACTACGAGCAGTACTTC

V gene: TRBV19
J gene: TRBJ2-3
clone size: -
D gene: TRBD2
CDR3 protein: CASSDSGGRTDTQYF
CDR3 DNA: TGTGCCAGTAGTGATAGCGGGGGCCGCACAGATACGCAGTATTTT

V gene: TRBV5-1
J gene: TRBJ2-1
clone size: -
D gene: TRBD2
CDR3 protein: CASSLSGGTYNEQFF
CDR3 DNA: TGCGCCAGCAGCTTGAGCGGGGGCACTTACAATGAGCAGTTCTTC

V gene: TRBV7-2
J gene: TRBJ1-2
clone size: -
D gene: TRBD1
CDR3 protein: CASSTTSQGANYGYTF
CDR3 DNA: TGTGCCAGCAGCACCACTTCGCAGGGGGCGAACTATGGCTACACCTTC

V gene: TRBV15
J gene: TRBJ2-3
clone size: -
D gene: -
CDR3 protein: CATSGGHRDTDTQYF
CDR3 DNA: TGTGCCACCAGCGGGGGCCACAGGGACACAGATACGCAGTATTTT

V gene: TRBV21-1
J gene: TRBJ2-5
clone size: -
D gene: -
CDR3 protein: CASSKVQDRGYQETQYF
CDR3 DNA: TGTGCCAGCAGCAAAGTACAGGACAGGGGATATCAAGAGACCCAGTACTTC

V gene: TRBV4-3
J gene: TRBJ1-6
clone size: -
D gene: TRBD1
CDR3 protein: CASSQEEGTGNSPLHF
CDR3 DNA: TGCGCCAGCAGCCAAGAGGAGGGGACAGGTAATTCACCCCTCCACTTT

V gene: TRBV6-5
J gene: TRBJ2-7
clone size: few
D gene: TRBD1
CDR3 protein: CASRRTGYEQYF
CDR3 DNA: TGTGCCAGCAGAAGGACAGGGTACGAGCAGTACTTC

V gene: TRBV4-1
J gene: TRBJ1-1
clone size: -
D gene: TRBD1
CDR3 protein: CASSPGQMNTEAFF
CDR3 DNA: TGCGCCAGCAGCCCGGGACAGATGAACACTGAAGCTTTCTTT

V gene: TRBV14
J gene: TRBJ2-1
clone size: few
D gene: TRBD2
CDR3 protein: CASSQDSAGGPNEQFF
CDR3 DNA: TGTGCCAGCAGCCAAGATTCGGCGGGAGGGCCCAATGAGCAGTTCTTC

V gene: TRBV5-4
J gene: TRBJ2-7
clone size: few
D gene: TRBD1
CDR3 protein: CASSFRDSLIFYEQYF
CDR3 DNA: TGTGCCAGCAGCTTTAGGGACAGCTTAATTTTCTACGAGCAGTACTTC

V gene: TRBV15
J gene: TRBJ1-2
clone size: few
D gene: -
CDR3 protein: CATSSRGGSGYTF
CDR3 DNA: TGTGCCACCAGCTCCCGAGGGGGTAGTGGCTACACCTTC